A selection of T cell receptor beta chains follows, all from one sample in a study of cytomegalovirus exposure and HLA in healthy donors. The table came from immunoSEQ multiplex PCR; TCRdb's copy has only in-frame clones and leaves some out. This table holds around 130,000 clones, approximately 72% found once. The material sequenced was PBMCs. These receptors all stem from an older woman in good health and CMV-seronegative. The CDR3 runs from the conserved cysteine through the conserved F or W. D genes are given only for firm matches. Size tells how often a clone was seen (once, few, many) or the class of an expanded clone, and some rows leave it out.

V gene	D gene	clone size	J gene	CDR3 protein	CDR3 DNA
TRBV27	.	.	TRBJ2-7	CASSLTSSYEQYF	TGTGCCAGCAGTTTAACAAGCTCCTACGAGCAGTACTTC
TRBV9	.	.	TRBJ1-1	CASSVGIGSSGNTEAFF	TGTGCCAGCAGCGTAGGGATAGGATCCTCGGGGAACACTGAAGCTTTCTTT
TRBV29-1	.	.	TRBJ2-1	CSVEPLLRVNEQFF	TGCAGCGTTGAGCCACTCCTCCGCGTCAATGAGCAGTTCTTC
TRBV19	TRBD2	.	TRBJ2-1	CASSIQLAGKGLSLYNEQFF	TGTGCCAGTAGTATACAACTAGCGGGGAAGGGTCTATCACTCTACAATGAGCAGTTCTTC
TRBV29-1	TRBD2	.	TRBJ2-5	CSVGGGQETQYF	TGCAGCGTTGGGGGGGGACAAGAGACCCAGTACTTC
TRBV7-9	TRBD1	.	TRBJ2-7	CASSWAGGYEQYF	TGTGCCAGCAGCTGGGCAGGGGGCTACGAGCAGTACTTC
TRBV7-9	.	.	TRBJ2-2	CASSLEGTGELFF	TGTGCCAGCAGCTTAGAGGGGACTGGGGAGCTGTTTTTT
TRBV5-1	.	.	TRBJ1-2	CASSPGGMASLLYGYTF	TGCGCCAGCAGCCCGGGAGGAATGGCCAGTCTTTTGTATGGCTACACCTTC
TRBV19	TRBD1	.	TRBJ1-6	CASSRGQGLSPLHF	TGTGCCAGTAGTAGAGGACAGGGACTATCACCCCTCCACTTT
TRBV18	TRBD2	.	TRBJ2-7	CASSYEAGGTTYEQYF	TGTGCCAGCTCCTACGAAGCGGGAGGGACAACCTACGAGCAGTACTTC
TRBV9	TRBD2	.	TRBJ2-5	CASSLRASGETQYF	TGTGCCAGCAGCCTAAGGGCTAGCGGGGAGACCCAGTACTTC
TRBV4-3	TRBD1	.	TRBJ1-5	CASSQGQGFEPQHF	TGCGCCAGCAGCCAAGGACAGGGGTTTGAGCCCCAGCATTTT
TRBV6-5	TRBD1	.	TRBJ1-2	CASAGTAHYGYTF	TGTGCCAGCGCCGGGACAGCCCACTATGGCTACACCTTC
TRBV6-4	.	.	TRBJ1-5	CASSGTVGDQPQHF	TGTGCCAGCAGTGGGACAGTCGGGGATCAGCCCCAGCATTTT
TRBV28	TRBD1	few	TRBJ1-1	CASSLPGGLNTEAFF	TGTGCCAGCAGTTTGCCAGGGGGCTTGAACACTGAAGCTTTCTTT
TRBV23-1	TRBD1	.	TRBJ1-2	CASTRTGPNYGYTF	TGCGCCAGCACTCGGACAGGCCCGAACTATGGCTACACCTTC
TRBV5-4	.	.	TRBJ2-7	CASSSRVAGAYEQYF	TGTGCCAGCAGCTCCCGCGTCGCAGGGGCCTACGAGCAGTACTTC
TRBV6-1	TRBD1	.	TRBJ2-7	CASSRTRQGYEQYF	TGTGCCAGCAGTCGCACCCGACAGGGGTACGAGCAGTACTTC
TRBV7-2	TRBD2	.	TRBJ2-5	CASSDSGGRLETQYF	TGTGCCAGCAGCGACAGCGGGGGGCGGTTAGAGACCCAGTACTTC
TRBV20-1	TRBD2	.	TRBJ2-7	CSARTRGEQYF	TGCAGTGCCCGGACTAGGGGCGAGCAGTACTTC
TRBV27	.	few	TRBJ1-2	CASSFKGVEGYTF	TGTGCCAGCAGTTTTAAAGGGGTAGAGGGCTACACCTTC
TRBV5-1	.	.	TRBJ2-5	CASSEPQGTQYF	TGCGCCAGCAGCGAGCCACAGGGGACCCAGTACTTC
TRBV6-6	.	once	TRBJ1-5	CASSPVGGWNQPQHF	TGTGCCAGCAGCCCCGTGGGGGGGTGGAATCAGCCCCAGCATTTT
TRBV7-9	TRBD1	.	TRBJ2-7	CSSSLPGQDLEQYF	TGTTCCAGCAGCTTACCGGGACAGGACCTCGAGCAGTACTTC
TRBV27	TRBD2	.	TRBJ2-7	CASSHSSGGYEQYF	TGTGCCAGCAGCCACTCTAGCGGGGGTTACGAGCAGTACTTC
TRBV21-1	.	.	TRBJ2-7	CASSKAGTSGRRGLGEQYF	TGTGCCAGCAGCAAGGCCGGGACTAGCGGGAGAAGAGGGTTAGGTGAGCAGTACTTC
TRBV27	.	.	TRBJ1-6	CASSLPRSPLHF	TGTGCCAGCAGTCTACCCCGTTCACCCCTCCACTTT
TRBV9	TRBD1	.	TRBJ2-7	CASSTAPGQGYEQYF	TGTGCCAGCAGCACCGCCCCGGGACAGGGATACGAGCAGTACTTC
TRBV6-6	TRBD2	.	TRBJ2-3	CASRGGSQAQYF	TGTGCCAGCAGGGGGGGGAGTCAGGCGCAGTATTTT
TRBV5-1	.	.	TRBJ2-7	CASSLDRDAYEQYF	TGCGCCAGCAGCTTGGACAGGGATGCCTACGAGCAGTACTTC
TRBV2	.	few	TRBJ2-2	CASSLNRAATGELFF	TGTGCCAGCAGCCTTAACAGGGCTGCCACCGGGGAGCTGTTTTTT
TRBV11-2	TRBD2	few	TRBJ2-1	CASSWTRNNEQFF	TGTGCCAGCAGCTGGACTAGAAACAATGAGCAGTTCTTC
TRBV11-2	TRBD2	.	TRBJ2-1	CASSLGLAGVGGEQFF	TGTGCCAGCAGCTTAGGACTAGCGGGAGTCGGAGGTGAGCAGTTCTTC
TRBV4-2	TRBD2	.	TRBJ2-3	CASSQEGTSGSADTQYF	TGTGCCAGCAGCCAAGAAGGGACTAGCGGGAGCGCAGATACGCAGTATTTT
TRBV19	TRBD1	.	TRBJ1-6	CASSQGADYNSPLHF	TGTGCCAGCAGTCAGGGGGCGGATTATAATTCACCCCTCCACTTT
TRBV29-1	.	.	TRBJ2-5	CSVRTALEQYF	TGCAGCGTTCGGACAGCGTTGGAGCAGTACTTC
TRBV4-3	TRBD2	.	TRBJ2-7	CASSQTGTSGSYEQYF	TGCGCCAGCAGCCAAACCGGGACTAGCGGGTCCTACGAGCAGTACTTC
TRBV19	.	.	TRBJ2-5	CASSIGGRETQYF	TGTGCCAGTAGTATAGGGGGGAGGGAGACCCAGTACTTC
TRBV19	TRBD1	.	TRBJ1-3	CASSIRGQGSSSGNTIYF	TGTGCCAGTAGTATACGGGGACAGGGGTCCTCTTCTGGAAACACCATATATTTT
TRBV5-6	TRBD1	.	TRBJ2-4	CASSWPGQQNIQYF	TGTGCCAGCAGCTGGCCGGGACAGCAAAACATTCAGTACTTC
TRBV7-8	.	few	TRBJ2-5	CASSLERLAGETQYF	TGTGCCAGCAGCTTAGAGCGGCTAGCCGGAGAGACCCAGTACTTC
TRBV7-9	.	.	TRBJ2-5	CASSPKLSVGGLVVTQYF	TGTGCCAGCAGCCCAAAATTAAGTGTGGGGGGGCTGGTTGTGACCCAGTACTTC
TRBV27	TRBD2	.	TRBJ2-3	CATRLAGHGTDTQYF	TGTGCCACCAGACTAGCGGGACATGGCACAGATACGCAGTATTTT
TRBV5-6	TRBD2	.	TRBJ2-5	CASSLAPLAGALTTKYF	TGTGCCAGCAGCTTGGCCCCACTAGCGGGGGCCCTTACGACCAAGTACTTC
TRBV4-3	.	.	TRBJ2-3	CASSGPLRGADTQYF	TGCGCCAGCAGCGGCCCTCTCCGGGGAGCAGATACGCAGTATTTT
TRBV7-2	TRBD1	.	TRBJ2-7	CASSLALGTGPYEQYF	TGTGCCAGCAGCTTAGCGCTCGGGACAGGGCCCTACGAGCAGTACTTC
TRBV7-2	.	few	TRBJ1-1	CASSPLGGLTEAFF	TGTGCCAGCAGCCCCCTGGGGGGGCTCACTGAAGCTTTCTTT
TRBV5-4	.	few	TRBJ1-5	CASSRGGPNGNQPQHF	TGTGCCAGCAGCCGGGGGGGTCCTAACGGCAATCAGCCCCAGCATTTT
TRBV28	.	.	TRBJ2-7	CASSLQGMTYEQYF	TGTGCCAGCAGTTTGCAGGGTATGACCTACGAGCAGTACTTC
TRBV5-5	.	.	TRBJ1-2	CASSLVQGTNYGYTF	TGTGCCAGCAGCTTGGTTCAGGGTACTAACTATGGCTACACCTTC
TRBV19	TRBD2	.	TRBJ2-7	CASSSGDYEQYF	TGTGCCAGTAGCAGCGGGGACTACGAGCAGTACTTC
TRBV4-1	.	.	TRBJ2-2	CASSQVLAISGELFF	TGCGCCAGCAGCCAAGTCCTAGCGATATCCGGGGAGCTGTTTTTT
TRBV5-1	TRBD1	.	TRBJ1-1	CASSPGTGRGMNTEAFF	TGCGCCAGCAGCCCAGGGACAGGAAGGGGAATGAACACTGAAGCTTTCTTT
TRBV5-5	.	.	TRBJ2-5	CASSLVRGETQYF	TGTGCCAGCAGCTTGGTACGGGGAGAGACCCAGTACTTC
TRBV29-1	.	once	TRBJ1-2	CSVEERVGYTF	TGCAGCGTTGAAGAGCGGGTAGGCTACACCTTC
TRBV21-1	.	.	TRBJ2-3	CASISMFLAGGITDTQYF	TGTGCCAGCATCAGCATGTTTCTAGCGGGAGGGATCACAGATACGCAGTATTTT
TRBV5-4	.	few	TRBJ2-7	CASSLTSTRSYEQYF	TGTGCCAGCAGCTTGACGTCTACCCGCTCCTACGAGCAGTACTTC